Sequencing of this T cell receptor beta chain was carried out in a study of control samples from healthy donors and cancer patients. The method was immunoSEQ multiplex PCR; TCRdb's version includes in-frame clones alone and lacks a portion of them. The table has around 250,000 clones, more than 65% seen once. The TCR sequence derives from an older woman with lung cancer. Sequencing was performed on PBMCs.

The CDR3 DNA is TGTGCCAGCAGCCGGGTCGGGATAAGGGGTAGGCAGTTCTTC. This sequence encodes CASSRVGIRGRQFF. This chain connects TRBV11-1 to TRBJ2-1; D possibly matches TRBD1 or TRBD2 (5 bases each). V gave up 5 bases and J gave up 12 bases, with 20 bases separating them. The V gene's germline CDR1 is SGHAT and CDR2 FQDESV (reference sequence). This CDR3 is 14 amino acids long.